The clone carrying this T cell receptor beta chain has ten or more counts. No antigen is known for it. Construction of the TCR beta libraries employed iRepertoire HTBI primers in conjunction with Arm-PCR of CDR3 regions. TCRdb re-called the multiplex PCR reads with MiXCR, one entry per CDR3 protein. The profile covers about 540,000 distinct CDR3 sequences, with roughly 13% appearing a single time and roughly 10% taken by the ten largest. This sample's time point: newly diagnosed GD, antithyroid drugs for less than 3 months. RNA isolated from PBMCs was used to make the TCR library. Patients came through an endocrinology department, and that department was in Xi'an, China. This sample was included in a study of regulatory T cells in long-lasting Graves disease. Whole-study results and caveats: Favored usage of TRBV28, TRBJ1-2 and TRBJ2-5 was recorded in persistent disease.

This CDR3 is 14 amino acids long. Deletions cut 2 bases from V and 5 bases from J, with 13 bases between. CDR1 is SNHLY, CDR2 FYNNEI, per germline. These data also formed part of another study, on T cells in Graves' hyperthyroidism and ophthalmopathy. That work contributes: Across 18 months, stable Graves' hyperthyroidism was marked by no progression to ophthalmopathy.

The material was peripheral blood mononuclear cells (PBMCs), obtained at new diagnosis, from a patient treated with antithyroid drugs. The rearrangement joins TRBV2 to TRBJ2-7, with unresolved D. The origin of this receptor is a man aged 25-40 years with Graves disease. CDR3 amino acids: CASSEPRGSNEQYF. CDR3 nucleotides: TGTGCCAGCAGTGAACCCCGAGGCTCGAACGAGCAGTACTTC.